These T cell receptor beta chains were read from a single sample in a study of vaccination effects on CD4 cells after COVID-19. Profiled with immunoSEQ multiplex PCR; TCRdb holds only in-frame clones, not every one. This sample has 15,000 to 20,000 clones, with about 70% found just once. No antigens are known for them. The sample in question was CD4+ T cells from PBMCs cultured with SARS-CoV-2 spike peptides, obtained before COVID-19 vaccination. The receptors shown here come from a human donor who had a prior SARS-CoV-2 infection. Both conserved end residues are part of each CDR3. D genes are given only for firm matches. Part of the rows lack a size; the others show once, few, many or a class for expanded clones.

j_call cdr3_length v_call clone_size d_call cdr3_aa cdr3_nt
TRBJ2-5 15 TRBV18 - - CASSPLAGETETQYF TGTGCCAGCTCACCACTGGCAGGGGAGACGGAGACCCAGTACTTC
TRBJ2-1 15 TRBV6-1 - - CASSEVASSYNEQFF TGTGCCAGCAGTGAGGTAGCGAGCTCCTACAATGAGCAGTTCTTC
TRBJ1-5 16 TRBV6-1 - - CASSEALAYSNQPQHF TGTGCCAGCAGTGAAGCGCTAGCGTATAGCAATCAGCCCCAGCATTTT
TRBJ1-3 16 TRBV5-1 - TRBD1 CASSTGTESSGNTIYF TGCGCCAGCAGTACCGGGACAGAGAGCTCTGGAAACACCATATATTTT
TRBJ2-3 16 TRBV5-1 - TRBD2 CASSLVLAGGTDTQYF TGCGCCAGCAGCTTGGTACTAGCGGGGGGGACAGATACGCAGTATTTT
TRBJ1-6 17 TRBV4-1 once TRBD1 CASSQVRDSGGNSPLHF TGCGCCAGCAGCCAAGTCCGGGACAGTGGGGGTAATTCACCCCTCCACTTT
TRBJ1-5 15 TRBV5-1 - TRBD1 CASSFSGTGGSPQHF TGCGCCAGCAGCTTCTCCGGGACAGGGGGCTCGCCCCAGCATTTT
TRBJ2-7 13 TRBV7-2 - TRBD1 CASSDRGPYEQYF TGTGCCAGCAGCGACAGGGGTCCCTACGAGCAGTACTTC
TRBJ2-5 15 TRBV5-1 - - CASSLGRPQGETQYF TGCGCCAGCAGCTTGGGGCGGCCTCAGGGAGAGACCCAGTACTTC
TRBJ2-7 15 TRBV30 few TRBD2 CAWTRGGGPGYEQYF TGTGCCTGGACTAGGGGCGGGGGGCCAGGCTACGAGCAGTACTTC
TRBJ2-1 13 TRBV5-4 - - CASSFMSGNEQFF TGTGCCAGCAGCTTTATGTCGGGTAATGAGCAGTTCTTC
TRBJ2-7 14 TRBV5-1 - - CASSFDYKEYEQYF TGCGCCAGCAGCTTTGACTACAAGGAGTACGAGCAGTACTTC
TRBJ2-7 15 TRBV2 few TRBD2 CASRQASGGAYEQYF TGTGCCAGCAGGCAAGCTAGCGGGGGGGCCTACGAGCAGTACTTC
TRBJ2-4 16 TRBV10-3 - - CAISESGWGYPLIQYF TGTGCCATCAGTGAGTCCGGTTGGGGGTACCCTTTAATTCAGTACTTC